This T cell receptor (beta chain) derives from a study of shared clonotypes between healthy human individuals. Using immunoSEQ multiplex PCR, the repertoire was profiled, and TCRdb retains in-frame clones only, with some absent. The sample contains about 1.5 million clones, 98% of which appear only once. The CDR3 extends over 14 amino acids. Trimming removed 3 bases at V and 7 bases at J, with 12 bases between. Germline CDR1 reads SNHLY; CDR2 reads FYNNEI. Sequences were obtained from naive CD4+ T cells sorted from blood. Subset described: CD45RA+ positively selected. This receptor was taken from a man aged 25 to 45 in good health. V gene TRBV2 combines with J gene TRBJ2-2; a possible D gene is TRBD2 (5 bases). CDR3 sequence (DNA): TGTGCCAGCAGTGAGACACTAGTGGGCGGGGAGCTGTTTTTT. Protein product: CASSETLVGGELFF.